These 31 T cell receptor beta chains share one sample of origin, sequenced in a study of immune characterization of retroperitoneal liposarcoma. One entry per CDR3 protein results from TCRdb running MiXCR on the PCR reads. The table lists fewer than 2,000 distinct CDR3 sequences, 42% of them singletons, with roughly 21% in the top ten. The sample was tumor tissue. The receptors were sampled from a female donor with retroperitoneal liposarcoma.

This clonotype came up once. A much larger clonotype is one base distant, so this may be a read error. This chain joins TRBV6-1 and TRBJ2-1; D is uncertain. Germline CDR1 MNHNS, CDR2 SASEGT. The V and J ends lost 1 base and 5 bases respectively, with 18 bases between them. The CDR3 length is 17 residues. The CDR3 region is CASSEEYLVGFNNEQFF. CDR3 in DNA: TGTGCCAGCAGTGAAGAGTACCTAGTGGGATTTAACAATGAGCAGTTCTTC.

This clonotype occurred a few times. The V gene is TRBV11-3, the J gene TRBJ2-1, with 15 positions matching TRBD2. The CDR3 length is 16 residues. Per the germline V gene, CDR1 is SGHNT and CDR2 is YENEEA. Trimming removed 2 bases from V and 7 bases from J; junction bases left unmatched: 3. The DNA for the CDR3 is TGTGCCAGCAGCTTAATCGGACTAGCGGGAGGGAATGAGCAGTTCTTC. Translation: CASSLIGLAGGNEQFF.

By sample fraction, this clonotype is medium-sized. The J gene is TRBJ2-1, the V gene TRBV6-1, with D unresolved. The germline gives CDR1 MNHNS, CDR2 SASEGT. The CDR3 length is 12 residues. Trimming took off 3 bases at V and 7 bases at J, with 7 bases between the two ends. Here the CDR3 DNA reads TGTGCCAGCAGTGAGTTGGGGAATGAGCAGTTCTTC. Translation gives CASSELGNEQFF.

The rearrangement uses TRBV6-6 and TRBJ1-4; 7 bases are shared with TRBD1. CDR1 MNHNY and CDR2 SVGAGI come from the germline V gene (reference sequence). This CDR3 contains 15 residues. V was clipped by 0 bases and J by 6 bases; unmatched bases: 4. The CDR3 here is CASSYSQGGDEKLFF. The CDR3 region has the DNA TGTGCCAGCAGTTACTCCCAGGGGGGGGATGAAAAACTGTTTTTT.

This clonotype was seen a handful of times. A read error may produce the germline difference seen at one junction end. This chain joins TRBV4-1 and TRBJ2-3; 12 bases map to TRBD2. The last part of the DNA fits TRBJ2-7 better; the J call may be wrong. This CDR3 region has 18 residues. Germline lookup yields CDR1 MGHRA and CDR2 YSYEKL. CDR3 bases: TGTGCCAGCAGCCAAGGCCCTCCCTCGACTAGCGGGGGCTACGAGCAGTACTTC. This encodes CASSQGPPSTSGGYEQYF.

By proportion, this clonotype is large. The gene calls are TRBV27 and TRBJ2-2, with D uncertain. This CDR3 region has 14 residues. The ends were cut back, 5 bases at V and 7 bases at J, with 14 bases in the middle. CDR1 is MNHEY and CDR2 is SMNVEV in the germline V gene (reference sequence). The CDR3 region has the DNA TGTGCCAGCAGTAGCCCCCCCACAAGCGGGGAGCTGTTTTTT. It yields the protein CASSSPPTSGELFF.

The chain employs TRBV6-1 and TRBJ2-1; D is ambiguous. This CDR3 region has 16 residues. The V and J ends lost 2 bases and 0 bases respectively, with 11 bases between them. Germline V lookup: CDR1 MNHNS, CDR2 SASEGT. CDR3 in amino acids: CASSERAPGSYNEQFF. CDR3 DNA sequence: TGTGCCAGCAGTGAAAGGGCCCCCGGCTCCTACAATGAGCAGTTCTTC.

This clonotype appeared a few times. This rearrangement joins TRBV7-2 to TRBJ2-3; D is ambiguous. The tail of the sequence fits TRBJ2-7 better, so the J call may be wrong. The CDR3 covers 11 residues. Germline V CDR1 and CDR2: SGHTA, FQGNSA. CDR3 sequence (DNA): TGTGCCAGCAGCTTATTGAACGAGCAGTACTTC. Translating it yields CASSLLNEQYF.

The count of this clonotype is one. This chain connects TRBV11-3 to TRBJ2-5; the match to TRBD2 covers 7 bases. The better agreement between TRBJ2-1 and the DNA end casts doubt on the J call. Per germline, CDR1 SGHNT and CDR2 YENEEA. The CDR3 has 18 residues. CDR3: CASSPGAGEGTFSYEQFF. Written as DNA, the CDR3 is TGTGCCAGCAGCCCCGGGGCGGGAGAAGGGACCTTCTCCTACGAGCAGTTCTTC.

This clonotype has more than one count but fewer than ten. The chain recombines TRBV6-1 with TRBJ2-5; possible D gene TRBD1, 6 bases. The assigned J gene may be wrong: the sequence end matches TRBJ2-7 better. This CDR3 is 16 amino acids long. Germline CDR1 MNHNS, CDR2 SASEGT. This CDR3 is CASSLPAGTGWYEQYF. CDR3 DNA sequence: TGTGCCAGCAGTTTGCCCGCCGGTACAGGGTGGTACGAGCAGTACTTC.

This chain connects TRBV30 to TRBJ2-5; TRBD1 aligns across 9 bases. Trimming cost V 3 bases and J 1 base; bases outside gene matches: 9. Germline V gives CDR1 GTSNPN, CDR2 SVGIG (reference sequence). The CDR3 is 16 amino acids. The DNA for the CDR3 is TGTGCCTGGAGCCAGGGGACAGGGACCCTCCAAGAGACCCAGTACTTC. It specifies CAWSQGTGTLQETQYF.

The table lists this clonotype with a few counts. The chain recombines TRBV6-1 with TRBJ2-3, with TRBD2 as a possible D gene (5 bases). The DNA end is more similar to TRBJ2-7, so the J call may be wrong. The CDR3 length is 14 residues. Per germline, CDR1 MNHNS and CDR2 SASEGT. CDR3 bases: TGTGCCAGCAGCGGTACTAGAGGACCCTACGAGCAGTACTTC. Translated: CASSGTRGPYEQYF.

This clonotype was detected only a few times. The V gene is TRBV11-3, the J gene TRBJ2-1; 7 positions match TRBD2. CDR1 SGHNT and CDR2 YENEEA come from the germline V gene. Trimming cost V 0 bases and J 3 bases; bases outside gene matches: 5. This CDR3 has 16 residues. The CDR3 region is CASSLEQVAGYNEQFF. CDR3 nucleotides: TGTGCCAGCAGCTTAGAACAGGTAGCGGGCTACAATGAGCAGTTCTTC.

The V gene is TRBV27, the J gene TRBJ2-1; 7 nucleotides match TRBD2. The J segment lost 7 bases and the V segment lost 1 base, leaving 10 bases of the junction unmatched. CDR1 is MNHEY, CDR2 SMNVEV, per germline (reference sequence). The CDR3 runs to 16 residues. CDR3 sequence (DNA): TGTGCCAGCAGTTTATTTGCGGGCGGGGGAGGTAATGAGCAGTTCTTC. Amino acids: CASSLFAGGGGNEQFF.

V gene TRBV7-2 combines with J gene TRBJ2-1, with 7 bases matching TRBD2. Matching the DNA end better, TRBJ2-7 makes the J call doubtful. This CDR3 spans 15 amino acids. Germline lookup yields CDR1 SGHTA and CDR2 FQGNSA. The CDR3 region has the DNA TGTGCCAGCAGCTTTCGGAGCGGGGATTACAATGAGCAGTACTTC. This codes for CASSFRSGDYNEQYF.

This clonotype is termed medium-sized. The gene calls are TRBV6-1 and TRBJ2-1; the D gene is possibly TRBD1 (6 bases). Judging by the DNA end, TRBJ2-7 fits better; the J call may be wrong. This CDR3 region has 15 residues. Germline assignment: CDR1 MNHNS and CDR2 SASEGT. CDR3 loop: CASRVDRSVSNEQYF. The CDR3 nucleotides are TGTGCCAGCAGGGTGGACAGATCTGTTTCAAATGAGCAGTACTTC.

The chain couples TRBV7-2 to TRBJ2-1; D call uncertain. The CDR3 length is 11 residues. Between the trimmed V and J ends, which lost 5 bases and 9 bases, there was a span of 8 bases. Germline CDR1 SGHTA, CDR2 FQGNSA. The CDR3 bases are TGTGCCAGCAGCCCTATGAGTGAGCAGTTCTTC. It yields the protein CASSPMSEQFF. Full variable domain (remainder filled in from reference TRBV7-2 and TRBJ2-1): GAGVSQSPSNKVTEKGKDVELRCDPISGHTALYWYRQSLGQGLEFLIYFQGNSAPDKSGLPSDRFSAERTGGSVSTLTIQRTQQEDSAVYLCASSPMSEQFFGPGTRLTVL.

The chain's CDR3 is CASSYPGYEQYF. The CDR3 bases are TGTGCCAGCAGTTACCCCGGATACGAGCAGTACTTC. This chain connects TRBV6-5 to TRBJ2-5; D unclear. The last part of the DNA fits TRBJ2-7 better; the J call may be wrong. CDR1 is MNHEY, CDR2 SVGAGI, per germline. This CDR3 is built from 12 residues.

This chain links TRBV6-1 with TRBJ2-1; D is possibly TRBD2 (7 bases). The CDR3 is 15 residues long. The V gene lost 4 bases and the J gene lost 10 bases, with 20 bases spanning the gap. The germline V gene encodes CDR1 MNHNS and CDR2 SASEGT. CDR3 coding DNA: TGTGCCAGCAGTGCCCGGGGAGGGGGTTACTACGAGCAGTTCTTC. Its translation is CASSARGGGYYEQFF.

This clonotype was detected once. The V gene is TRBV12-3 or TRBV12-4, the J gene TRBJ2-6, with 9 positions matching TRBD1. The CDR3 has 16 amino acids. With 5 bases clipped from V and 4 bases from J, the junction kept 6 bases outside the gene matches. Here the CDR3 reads CASSPRTGVGANVLTF. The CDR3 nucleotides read TGTGCCAGCAGTCCAAGGACAGGGGTCGGGGCCAACGTCCTGACTTTC.

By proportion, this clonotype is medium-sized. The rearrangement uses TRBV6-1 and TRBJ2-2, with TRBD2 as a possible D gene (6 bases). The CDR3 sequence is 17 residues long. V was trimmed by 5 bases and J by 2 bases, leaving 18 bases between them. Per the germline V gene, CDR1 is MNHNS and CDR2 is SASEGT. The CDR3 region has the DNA TGTGCCAGCAGTCCATCCGGGACTGACTTAAACACCGGGGAGCTGTTTTTT. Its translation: CASSPSGTDLNTGELFF.

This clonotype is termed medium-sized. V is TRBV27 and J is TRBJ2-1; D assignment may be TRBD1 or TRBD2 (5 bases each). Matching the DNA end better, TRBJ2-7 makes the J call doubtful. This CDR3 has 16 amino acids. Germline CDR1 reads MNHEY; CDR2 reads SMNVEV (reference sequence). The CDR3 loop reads CASSSPRGRSYNEQYF. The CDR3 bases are TGTGCCAGCAGTAGCCCGAGGGGACGCTCCTACAATGAGCAGTACTTC.

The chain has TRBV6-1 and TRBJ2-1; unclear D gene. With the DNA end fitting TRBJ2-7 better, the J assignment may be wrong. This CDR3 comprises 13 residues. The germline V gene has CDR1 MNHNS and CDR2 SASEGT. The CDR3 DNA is TGTGCCAGCAGTGAGGCGGACGGCTACGAGCAGTACTTC. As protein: CASSEADGYEQYF.

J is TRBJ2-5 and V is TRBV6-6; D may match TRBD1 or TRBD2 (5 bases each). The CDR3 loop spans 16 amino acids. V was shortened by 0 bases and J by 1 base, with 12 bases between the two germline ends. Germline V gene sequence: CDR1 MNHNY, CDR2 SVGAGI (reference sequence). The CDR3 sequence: CASSYSAGALQETQYF. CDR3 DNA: TGTGCCAGCAGTTACTCGGCCGGGGCTCTCCAAGAGACCCAGTACTTC.

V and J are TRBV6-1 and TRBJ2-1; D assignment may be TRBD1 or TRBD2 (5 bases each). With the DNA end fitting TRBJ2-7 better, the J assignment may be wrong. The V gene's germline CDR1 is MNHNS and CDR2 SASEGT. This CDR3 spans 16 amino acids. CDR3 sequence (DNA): TGTGCCAGCAGTGAAGAGGGGCCAGGGAGCTCCTACGAGCAGTACTTC. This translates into CASSEEGPGSSYEQYF.

The CDR3: CASSHARRTSGSLYEQYF. The CDR3 DNA reads as TGCGCCAGCAGCCACGCTCGGAGGACTAGCGGGAGTCTCTACGAGCAGTACTTC. This chain uses TRBV4-1 with TRBJ2-7; 13 nucleotides match TRBD2. This CDR3 has 18 amino acids. The germline gives CDR1 MGHRA, CDR2 YSYEKL. Losses at the gene ends were 3 bases for V and 3 bases for J; bases not matched to a gene: 11.

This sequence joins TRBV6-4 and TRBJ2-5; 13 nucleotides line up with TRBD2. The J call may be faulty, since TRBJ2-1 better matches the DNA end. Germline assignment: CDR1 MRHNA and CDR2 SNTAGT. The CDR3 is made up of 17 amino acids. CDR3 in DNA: TGTGCCAGCAGTGGGACTAGCGGGAGACTTATTAGGGATGAGCAGTTCTTC. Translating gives CASSGTSGRLIRDEQFF.

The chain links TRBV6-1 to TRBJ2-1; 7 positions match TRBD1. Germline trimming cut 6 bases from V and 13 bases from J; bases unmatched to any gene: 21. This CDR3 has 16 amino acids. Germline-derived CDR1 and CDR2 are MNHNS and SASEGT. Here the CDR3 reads CASRQGVTQQTETQFF. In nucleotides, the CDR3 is TGTGCCAGCAGGCAGGGGGTGACCCAGCAGACGGAGACCCAGTTCTTC.

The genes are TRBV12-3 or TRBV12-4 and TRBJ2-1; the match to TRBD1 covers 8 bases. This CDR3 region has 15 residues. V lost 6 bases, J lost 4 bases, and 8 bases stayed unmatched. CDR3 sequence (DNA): TGTGCCAGCAGGAGGACAGGGAAAAGTTACAATGAGCAGTTCTTC. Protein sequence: CASRRTGKSYNEQFF.

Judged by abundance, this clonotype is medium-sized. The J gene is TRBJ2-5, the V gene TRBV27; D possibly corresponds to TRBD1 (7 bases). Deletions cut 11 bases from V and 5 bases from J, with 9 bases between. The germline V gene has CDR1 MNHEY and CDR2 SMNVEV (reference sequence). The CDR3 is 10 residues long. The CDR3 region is CAAGGETQYF. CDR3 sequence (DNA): TGTGCCGCAGGGGGGGAGACCCAGTACTTC.

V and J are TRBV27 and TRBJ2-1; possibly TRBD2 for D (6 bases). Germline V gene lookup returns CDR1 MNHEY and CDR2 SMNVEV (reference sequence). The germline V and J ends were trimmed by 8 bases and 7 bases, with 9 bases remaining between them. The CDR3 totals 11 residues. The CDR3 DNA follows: TGTGCCAGCGGGCGGGGAAATGAGCAGTTCTTC. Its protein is CASGRGNEQFF.